These 23 T cell receptor beta chains came from one sample sequenced in a study of shared clonotypes between healthy human individuals. Naive-designated CD8 cells lacked CD45RO, were positively enriched for CCR7, and omitted terminally differentiated effector memory CD45RA+ cells. Sequencing used immunoSEQ multiplex PCR; TCRdb keeps in-frame clones, though not all of them. The repertoire holds about 2.1 million clones, with roughly 95% as singletons. Sequencing was done on a sample of naive CD8+ T cells from PBMCs. All receptors come from a man aged 18 to 30 in good health. Some clones in this sample may be carry-over from other donors' samples.

The rearrangement links TRBV4-1 to TRBJ2-1, with D perhaps TRBD2 (5 bases). Trimming took off 4 bases at V and 7 bases at J, with 8 bases between the two ends. The CDR3 runs to 12 residues. Germline CDR1 and CDR2: MGHRA and YSYEKL. The CDR3, as DNA: TGCGCCAGCAGCCGATCGGGAAATGAGCAGTTCTTC. Its protein product is CASSRSGNEQFF.

The gene calls are TRBV27 and TRBJ2-1; TRBD1 matches 8 bases. This CDR3 has 15 residues. V lost 5 bases and J lost 6; bases outside the gene matches: 9. Germline CDR1 reads MNHEY; CDR2 reads SMNVEV (reference sequence). The DNA of the CDR3 is TGTGCCAGCAGTCTAAGACAGGGGAGTAGCAATGAGCAGTTCTTC. Amino acid sequence: CASSLRQGSSNEQFF.

The J gene is TRBJ1-2, the V gene TRBV27; 7 bases map to TRBD1. With 5 bases clipped from V and 7 bases from J, the junction kept 10 bases outside the gene matches. CDR1 is MNHEY, CDR2 SMNVEV, per germline (reference sequence). The CDR3 loop spans 14 amino acids. The CDR3 loop is CASSNYRGPAGYTF. For the CDR3, the DNA is TGTGCCAGCAGTAACTACAGGGGTCCGGCTGGCTACACCTTC.

The CDR3 bases are TGTGCCAGCAGCCCGAGGGGGGCAGGGGCCTATGGCTACACCTTC. This codes for CASSPRGAGAYGYTF. The chain is built from TRBV7-6 and TRBJ1-2, with D possibly matching TRBD1 (6 bases). Germline assignment: CDR1 SGHVS and CDR2 FNYEAQ. The CDR3 covers 15 residues. The ends were cut back, 5 bases at V and 4 bases at J, with 17 bases in the middle. Supplemented by reference TRBV7-6 and TRBJ1-2, the full variable domain reads GAGVSQSPRYKVTKRGQDVALRCDPISGHVSLYWYRQALGQGPEFLTYFNYEAQQDKSGLPNDRFSAERPEGSISTLTIQRTEQRDSAMYRCASSPRGAGAYGYTFGSGTRLTVV.

The V call is TRBV7-9, the J call TRBJ1-1; no definite D call. CDR3 length: 17 amino acids. Between the trimmed V and J ends, which lost 3 bases and 0 bases, there was a span of 17 bases. Looked up from germline, CDR1 is SEHNR and CDR2 is FQNEAQ (reference sequence). CDR3 nucleotides: TGTGCCAGCAGCTTCCCCCCCCTGGAAATCATGAACACTGAAGCTTTCTTT. Its translation: CASSFPPLEIMNTEAFF.

The J gene is TRBJ2-7, the V gene TRBV5-6; possibly TRBD1 or TRBD2 for D (5 bases each). Trimming cost V 4 bases and J 6 bases, with 14 bases left between them. The CDR3 consists of 13 residues. Per the germline V gene, CDR1 is SGHDT and CDR2 is YYEEEE. The CDR3: CASSPGTLREQYF. CDR3 DNA: TGTGCCAGCAGCCCCGGGACCCTCCGCGAGCAGTACTTC.

The gene calls are TRBV5-4 and TRBJ2-7, with TRBD1 matching over 8 bases. Per germline, CDR1 SGHNT and CDR2 YYREEE (reference sequence). V gave up 4 bases and J gave up 3 bases; unmatched junction bases: 6. The length of the CDR3 is 14 residues. The CDR3 here is CASSRTGLGYEQYF. CDR3 DNA: TGTGCCAGCAGCCGGACAGGGTTGGGCTACGAGCAGTACTTC.

In nucleotides, the CDR3 is TGTGCCAGCAGCCCCGGGAACTTTCGCACCACAGATACGCAGTATTTT. This translates into CASSPGNFRTTDTQYF. The V and J genes are TRBV9 and TRBJ2-3; D is possibly TRBD2 (5 bases). This CDR3 region has 16 residues. Trimming pared 4 bases from V and 2 bases from J, leaving 17 bases between. Germline V CDR1 and CDR2: SGDLS, YYNGEE.

This chain connects TRBV19 to TRBJ2-7; 9 bases map to TRBD2. Germline V gene lookup returns CDR1 LNHDA and CDR2 SQIVND (reference sequence). The CDR3 extends over 15 amino acids. J gave up 7 bases and V 4 bases, and 11 bases lay outside the gene matches. The CDR3 nucleotides read TGTGCCAGTAGTACCTTTAGCGGGAGCTATGGGGAGCAGTACTTC. Translation: CASSTFSGSYGEQYF.

The chain carries TRBV9 and TRBJ2-3, with 8 bases aligning to TRBD1. CDR3 length equals 15 residues. V shed 5 bases, J shed 4 bases, and the junction held 9 bases outside the gene matches. Germline CDR1 SGDLS, CDR2 YYNGEE. Written as DNA, the CDR3 is TGTGCCAGCAGGGCCGGGACAGGTGCTTCAGATACGCAGTATTTT. This encodes CASRAGTGASDTQYF.

The chain has TRBV29-1 and TRBJ2-3; no clear D. The V end lost 3 bases, the J end lost 4 bases, and 14 bases lay between the germline ends. Germline CDR1 SQVTM, CDR2 ANQGSEA. The CDR3 contains 14 residues. The CDR3 region is CSVDGLGLADTQYF. DNA for the CDR3: TGCAGCGTTGATGGTCTAGGCTTAGCAGATACGCAGTATTTT.

CDR3 in amino acids: CASSLGDRGRGTEAFF. Here the CDR3 DNA reads TGCGCCAGCAGCTTGGGGGACAGGGGGCGCGGCACTGAAGCTTTCTTT. The chain is built from TRBV5-1 and TRBJ1-1, with 12 bases identical to TRBD1. Germline CDR1 SGHRS, CDR2 YFSETQ. The CDR3 runs 16 residues. Trimming removed 0 bases from V and 4 bases from J; junction bases left unmatched: 4. The full variable domain, completed using reference TRBV5-1 and TRBJ1-1, is KAGVTQTPRYLIKTRGQQVTLSCSPISGHRSVSWYQQTPGQGLQFLFEYFSETQRNKGNFPGRFSGRQFSNSRSEMNVSTLELGDSALYLCASSLGDRGRGTEAFFGQGTRLTVV.

The chain combines TRBV7-9 with TRBJ2-2, with D uncertain. The CDR3 runs 13 residues. Germline V gives CDR1 SEHNR, CDR2 FQNEAQ (reference sequence). Trimming took 8 bases from V and 2 from J, leaving 9 bases between them. The CDR3 loop is CASQQANTGELFF. CDR3 DNA: TGTGCCAGCCAGCAGGCCAACACCGGGGAGCTGTTTTTT.

V gene TRBV15 combines with J gene TRBJ1-2; 10 bases map to TRBD1. This CDR3 spans 15 amino acids. The trim removed 6 bases at V and 4 bases at J, leaving 8 bases unmatched. Germline V gene lookup returns CDR1 LNHNV and CDR2 YYDKDF (reference sequence). DNA for the CDR3: TGTGCCACCAGTATAGACAGGGGGCAGAGCTATGGCTACACCTTC. This sequence encodes CATSIDRGQSYGYTF. Drawing the rest from reference TRBV15 and TRBJ1-2, the complete variable domain is DAMVIQNPRYQVTQFGKPVTLSCSQTLNHNVMYWYQQKSSQAPKLLFHYYDKDFNNEADTPDNFQSRRPNTSFCFLDIRSPGLGDTAMYLCATSIDRGQSYGYTFGSGTRLTVV.

J is TRBJ1-1 and V is TRBV28; D remains ambiguous. The germline V and J ends were trimmed by 6 bases and 4 bases, with 12 bases remaining between them. From germline, CDR1 is MDHEN and CDR2 SYDVKM. The CDR3 length is 13 residues. The CDR3 loop reads CASRIGSGTEAFF. CDR3 nucleotides: TGTGCCAGCAGAATAGGTTCTGGCACTGAAGCTTTCTTT.

This chain connects TRBV4-3 to TRBJ2-1; D gene uncertain. Germline lookup yields CDR1 LGHNA and CDR2 YSLEER. V gave up 4 bases and J gave up 7 bases, with 20 bases separating them. This CDR3 is built from 16 residues. The CDR3 DNA reads TGCGCCAGCAGCCTGGGGTCGCTATTGGGAAAAAATGAGCAGTTCTTC. Translating gives CASSLGSLLGKNEQFF.

The chain links TRBV29-1 to TRBJ2-5, with TRBD1 as a possible D gene (6 bases). Matching the DNA end better, TRBJ2-7 makes the J call doubtful. Germline V gives CDR1 SQVTM, CDR2 ANQGSEA. The CDR3 runs to 11 residues. CDR3 in DNA: TGCAGCGTTAGACAGGTCTACGAGCAGTACTTC. Its translation: CSVRQVYEQYF.

This sequence joins TRBV5-4 and TRBJ2-1; D remains ambiguous. This CDR3 has 14 residues. The germline CDR1 and CDR2 sequences are SGHNT and YYREEE (reference sequence). Between the trimmed V and J ends, which lost 7 bases and 1 base, there was a span of 12 bases. Written as DNA, the CDR3 is TGTGCCAGCGGCGGACGAGATTCCTACAATGAGCAGTTCTTC. It codes for CASGGRDSYNEQFF.

This sequence joins TRBV7-9 and TRBJ2-2, with D unresolved. Trimming removed 7 bases at V and 7 bases at J, with 4 bases between. CDR3 length: 10 amino acids. CDR1 is SEHNR and CDR2 is FQNEAQ in the germline V gene (reference sequence). CDR3 DNA sequence: TGTGCCAGCACCTTCGGGGAGCTGTTTTTT. This codes for CASTFGELFF.

The chain recombines TRBV27 with TRBJ1-4; the D gene is possibly TRBD1 (5 bases). CDR3 length: 15 amino acids. Germline V lookup: CDR1 MNHEY, CDR2 SMNVEV (reference sequence). Deletions cut 4 bases from V and 4 bases from J, with 13 bases between. CDR3 DNA: TGTGCCAGCAGTTATTCCGCAGGGAGTAATGAAAAACTGTTTTTT. Translated: CASSYSAGSNEKLFF.

The V and J genes are TRBV6-6 and TRBJ2-2; 11 bases are shared with TRBD1. CDR1 is MNHNY and CDR2 is SVGAGI in the germline V gene (reference sequence). This CDR3 contains 15 residues. V lost 6 bases, J lost 3 bases, and 3 bases stayed unmatched. CDR3 protein: CASSWTGGHTGELFF. CDR3 DNA: TGTGCCAGCAGCTGGACAGGGGGCCACACCGGGGAGCTGTTTTTT.

This clone occurred once. J is TRBJ1-3 and V is TRBV7-9, with D perhaps matching TRBD1 (5 bases). CDR3 length: 19 amino acids. The V gene's germline CDR1 is SEHNR and CDR2 FQNEAQ (reference sequence). Trimming cost V 1 base and J 2 bases, with 21 bases left between them. The CDR3 region is CASSLGWEDNQGTGNTIYF. The CDR3 coding sequence is TGTGCCAGCAGCTTAGGGTGGGAGGACAACCAGGGCACTGGAAACACCATATATTTT.

A word on this clone: Within the sample, other DNA sequences also encode this same CDR3. This rearrangement joins TRBV5-1 to TRBJ1-1; D remains ambiguous. Trimming removed 4 bases from V and 0 bases from J, with 7 bases in between. The CDR3 sequence is 13 residues long. Germline loops: CDR1 SGHRS, CDR2 YFSETQ. Here the CDR3 DNA reads TGCGCCAGCAGCGGGCTCATGAACACTGAAGCTTTCTTT. Its protein product is CASSGLMNTEAFF.